Presented here are 24 T cell receptor beta chains from one specimen sequenced in a study of blood T cell repertoires in COVID-19. Assay used: immunoSEQ multiplex PCR; TCRdb lists only in-frame clones, some missing. The sample comprises about 150,000 clones, 84% of which are singletons, and less than 3.5% rests with the top ten. What was sequenced was peripheral blood. Receptor source: a woman of 80 years or more with COVID-19, enrolled during active disease.

The chain combines TRBV10-3 with TRBJ2-1, with a weak D call TRBD1 (6 bases). The CDR3 totals 16 residues. Germline CDR1 and CDR2: ENHRY and SYGVKD. V lost 3 bases and J lost 6, with 18 bases in between. As DNA, the CDR3 is TGTGCCATCAGTGACTTCGACACACTCAGGGGCAATGAGCAGTTCTTC. Translating it yields CAISDFDTLRGNEQFF.

The chain employs TRBV27 and TRBJ2-3; 11 bases line up with TRBD2. In germline, CDR1 is MNHEY, CDR2 SMNVEV (reference sequence). This CDR3 contains 16 residues. V lost 2 bases to trimming and J lost 2 bases; unmatched junction nucleotides: 3. CDR3 residues: CASSLLAGGLTDTQYF. The CDR3 nucleotides read TGTGCCAGCAGTTTACTAGCGGGAGGACTCACAGATACGCAGTATTTT.

This clone came up once. The chain combines TRBV20-1 with TRBJ1-2; D gene unclear. CDR1 DFQATT and CDR2 SNEGSKA come from the germline V gene (reference sequence). This CDR3 is built from 14 residues. V was shortened by 3 bases and J by 2 bases, with 13 bases between the two germline ends. In DNA form, the CDR3 reads TGCAGTGCTAGTCTCACCTCCGGGAACTATGGCTACACCTTC. Its translation: CSASLTSGNYGYTF.

V is TRBV28 and J is TRBJ2-2, with a weak D call TRBD2 (5 bases). Germline V gene sequence: CDR1 MDHEN, CDR2 SYDVKM. This CDR3 contains 14 residues. Trimming took off 6 bases at V and 3 bases at J, with 11 bases between the two ends. CDR3 loop: CASRARGYTGELFF. The CDR3 nucleotides are TGTGCCAGCAGAGCCAGAGGGTACACCGGGGAGCTGTTTTTT.

V usage is TRBV7-3 and J usage is TRBJ2-3, with 13 bases lining up with TRBD2. Trimming took 5 bases from V and 2 from J; bases not matched to a gene: 4. Germline CDR1 is SGHTA and CDR2 is FQGTGA. The CDR3 totals 16 residues. The CDR3 DNA sequence: TGTGCCAGCAGCCTACTAGCGGGAGGGATCACAGATACGCAGTATTTT. Translated: CASSLLAGGITDTQYF.

This clone came up once. The chain is built from TRBV12-3 or TRBV12-4 and TRBJ1-2; possible D gene TRBD1, 6 bases. There are 12 residues in the CDR3. The V and J ends lost 10 bases and 1 base respectively, with 10 bases between them. The DNA for the CDR3 is TGTGCCATCCAGGGGCATAACTATGGCTACACCTTC. It codes for CAIQGHNYGYTF.

The rearrangement uses TRBV3-1 (or the pseudogene TRBV3-2) and TRBJ2-3; 12 bases line up with TRBD2. This CDR3 contains 17 residues. The germline V gene has CDR1 LGHDT and CDR2 YNNKEL (reference sequence). J was trimmed by 0 bases and V by 4 bases; bases with no gene match: 5. The CDR3 DNA reads TGTGCCAGCAGCCTCTTGGGGACTAGCGGGAGCACAGATACGCAGTATTTT. Its protein product is CASSLLGTSGSTDTQYF.

V gene TRBV15 combines with J gene TRBJ1-1, with a weak D call TRBD1 (5 bases). The V end was cut by 0 bases, the J end by 0 bases, with 11 bases between. Germline assignment: CDR1 LNHNV and CDR2 YYDKDF (reference sequence). The CDR3 is made up of 16 amino acids. Written as DNA, the CDR3 is TGTGCCACCAGCAGAGATTACAGGTCCATGAACACTGAAGCTTTCTTT. Its protein product is CATSRDYRSMNTEAFF.

This chain connects TRBV29-1 to TRBJ1-1; D may be TRBD1 (6 bases). The CDR3 is 13 amino acids. Germline V gives CDR1 SQVTM, CDR2 ANQGSEA. V dropped 5 bases and J dropped 4 bases, with 14 bases sitting between them. CDR3 sequence reads: CSVSGGRTTEAFF. CDR3 nucleotides: TGCAGCGTTTCGGGGGGCAGAACCACTGAAGCTTTCTTT.

The V and J genes are TRBV7-2 and TRBJ2-4; no clear D. CDR1 is SGHTA and CDR2 is FQGNSA in the germline V gene. CDR3 length: 16 amino acids. V shed 1 base and J shed 0 bases, with 10 bases lying between them. The CDR3 reads CASSLDLILAKNIQYF. The CDR3 coding sequence is TGTGCCAGCAGCTTAGATCTGATACTAGCCAAAAACATTCAGTACTTC. The whole variable domain, filled in from reference TRBV7-2 and TRBJ2-4, reads GAGVSQSPSNKVTEKGKDVELRCDPISGHTALYWYRQSLGQGLEFLIYFQGNSAPDKSGLPSDRFSAERTGGSVSTLTIQRTQQEDSAVYLCASSLDLILAKNIQYFGAGTRLSVL.

The J gene is TRBJ2-7, the V gene TRBV7-6; the D is unclear. CDR3 length equals 13 residues. The germline V and J ends were trimmed by 0 bases and 1 base, with 4 bases remaining between them. Per germline, CDR1 SGHVS and CDR2 FNYEAQ. This CDR3 reads CASSLAQSYEQYF. The DNA of the CDR3 is TGTGCCAGCAGCTTAGCCCAGTCCTACGAGCAGTACTTC.

This sequence joins TRBV25-1 and TRBJ2-7; D gene uncertain. CDR3 size: 15 residues. Trimming stripped 3 bases from V and 2 bases from J, with 14 bases between. Germline V gene data show CDR1 as MGHDK and CDR2 as SYGVNS. The CDR3 coding sequence is TGTGCCAGCAGTGATTACACCAGAAATCCCTACGAGCAGTACTTC. Translating gives CASSDYTRNPYEQYF.

The rearrangement links TRBV10-1 to TRBJ1-2, with D unclear. V was cut by 3 bases and J by 1 base, with 3 bases left in between. Germline CDR1 is WNHNN and CDR2 is SYGVQD (reference sequence). CDR3 length: 12 residues. CDR3 DNA sequence: TGCGCCAGCAGTGACAGTAACTATGGCTACACCTTC. Protein product: CASSDSNYGYTF.

This rearrangement joins TRBV7-2 to TRBJ1-5; D is unclear. The V and J ends lost 8 bases and 4 bases respectively, with 12 bases between them. The CDR3 length is 13 residues. In germline, CDR1 is SGHTA, CDR2 FQGNSA. The CDR3 loop reads CASGDRGNQPQHF. CDR3 sequence (DNA): TGTGCCAGCGGCGATCGGGGAAATCAGCCCCAGCATTTT.

V gene TRBV14 combines with J gene TRBJ2-7; 9 bases agree with TRBD1. The ends lost 3 bases at V and 4 bases at J; junction bases unmatched: 4. The CDR3 length is 14 residues. CDR1 is SGHDN and CDR2 is FVKESK in the germline V gene. CDR3 sequence: CASSQGQGGYEQYF. The DNA of the CDR3 is TGTGCCAGCAGCCAGGGACAGGGCGGGTACGAGCAGTACTTC.

The V and J genes are TRBV9 and TRBJ2-7, with D possibly matching TRBD2 (6 bases). Germline V lookup: CDR1 SGDLS, CDR2 YYNGEE. V was pared by 5 bases and J by 7 bases, with 19 bases between. The CDR3 totals 14 residues. The CDR3 region is CASRLGQDAGEQYF. The CDR3 DNA reads TGTGCCAGCAGATTGGGTCAGGATGCGGGGGAGCAGTACTTC.

The chain carries TRBV6-5 and TRBJ2-7; 9 nucleotides align to TRBD1. The CDR3 consists of 16 residues. CDR1 is MNHEY and CDR2 is SVGAGI in the germline V gene. V lost 0 bases and J lost 3; bases outside the gene matches: 6. The CDR3 reads CASSYSGTGSLYEQYF. The CDR3 coding sequence is TGTGCCAGCAGTTACTCAGGGACAGGGTCGCTCTACGAGCAGTACTTC.

Only one count was recorded for this clone. The chain links TRBV18 to TRBJ2-3; TRBD1 might be the D (5 bases). Trimming left V 2 bases short and J 0 bases short, with 9 bases between. The CDR3 covers 15 residues. CDR1 and CDR2 from the germline V gene are KGHSH and LQKENI. In DNA form, the CDR3 reads TGTGCCAGCTCACCAAAGGGGATGAGCACAGATACGCAGTATTTT. The encoded protein is CASSPKGMSTDTQYF.

Comment on this clone: Sequence at one end of the junction differs from germline and may be a read error. The genes are TRBV5-5 and TRBJ1-4; weak D call: TRBD1 (5 bases). From germline, CDR1 is SGHKS and CDR2 YYEKEE (reference sequence). This CDR3 is 12 amino acids long. CDR3 bases: TGTGCCAGCAGCTCTCAAGGGGCCAAGGGTGTTTTT. Protein sequence: CASSSQGAKGVF.

J is TRBJ2-2 and V is TRBV4-1; 9 bases align to TRBD1. V shed 4 bases, J shed 3 bases, and the junction held 12 bases outside the gene matches. From germline, CDR1 is MGHRA and CDR2 YSYEKL. The CDR3 is made up of 18 amino acids. This chain's CDR3 is CASSRLTGGSGYTGELFF. CDR3 coding DNA: TGCGCCAGCAGCCGGTTGACAGGGGGTAGCGGATACACCGGGGAGCTGTTTTTT.

This clone was seen only once. The chain is built from TRBV5-1 and TRBJ2-1, with 7 bases lining up with TRBD2. The CDR3 spans 16 residues. The germline V gene has CDR1 SGHRS and CDR2 YFSETQ. J was trimmed by 3 bases and V by 0 bases; bases with no gene match: 6. The CDR3 DNA is TGCGCCAGCAGCTTGGTTGGCGGGAGTGGCTACAATGAGCAGTTCTTC. It specifies CASSLVGGSGYNEQFF.

V is TRBV2 and J is TRBJ1-2; 9 bases are shared with TRBD1. The trim removed 6 bases at V and 8 bases at J, leaving 10 bases unmatched. The germline gives CDR1 SNHLY, CDR2 FYNNEI. CDR3 size: 14 residues. The CDR3 region is CASRPPGDRDGYTF. The CDR3 region has the DNA TGTGCCAGCAGGCCGCCTGGGGACAGGGACGGCTACACCTTC.

This clone has only one observation. V and J are TRBV15 and TRBJ2-5, with 7 positions matching TRBD1. CDR3 length: 14 amino acids. With 3 bases clipped from V and 5 bases from J, the junction kept 6 bases outside the gene matches. Germline V gene data show CDR1 as LNHNV and CDR2 as YYDKDF (reference sequence). Here the CDR3 reads CATSRGDSGETQYF. The CDR3 DNA follows: TGTGCCACCAGCAGGGGGGACAGCGGTGAGACCCAGTACTTC.

The rearrangement uses TRBV3-1 (or the pseudogene TRBV3-2) and TRBJ2-1; 8 positions match TRBD2. Germline assignment: CDR1 LGHDT and CDR2 YNNKEL (reference sequence). The CDR3 is made up of 15 amino acids. Losses at the gene ends were 4 bases for V and 0 bases for J; bases not matched to a gene: 2. DNA for the CDR3: TGTGCCAGCAGCCCAAGCGGGAGCTCCTACAATGAGCAGTTCTTC. Its protein product is CASSPSGSSYNEQFF.